This T cell receptor beta chain was captured by sequencing in a study of blood T cell repertoires in COVID-19. Overall study context: Specimens from acute and convalescent COVID-19 originated in the United States, Italy and Spain. PBMCs, B-cell-depleted T cells, or T cells were the source of the cDNA or gDNA that made up the material.

Authors' processing steps: Amplification of reference gene primers provided the estimated nucleated cell counts. Clones were read by immunoSEQ multiplex PCR, and TCRdb kept only the in-frame ones, dropping some. The D gene and trimming were derived from the DNA, and the V and J assignments and clone size from that table. In the table there are more than 95,000 clones, around nine tenths of which are singletons. Sequencing input: peripheral blood. The sequence derives from a man aged 60 to 69 with acute or convalescent COVID-19.

DNA for the CDR3: TGCGCCAGCACGGCAGCTAGTAATGAAAAACTGTTTTTT. Its protein is CASTAASNEKLFF. V gene TRBV5-1 combines with J gene TRBJ1-4, with D hard to call. The CDR3 has 13 residues. V lost 6 bases and J 4 bases, leaving 10 bases between the germline ends. CDR1 and CDR2 (germline): SGHRS, YFSETQ.